The sequence of this T cell receptor beta chain was determined in a study of blood T cell repertoires in COVID-19. Study as a whole: Some COVID-19 samples were acute and others convalescent; all came from the United States, Italy and Spain. Sample material is recorded as cDNA or gDNA derived from T cells, B-cell-depleted T cells, or PBMCs.

The data were produced by immunoSEQ multiplex PCR, yet TCRdb's version contains in-frame clones alone and is incomplete. The sample includes 150,000 to 200,000 clones, around 89% of them seen just once. V dropped 8 bases and J dropped 9 bases, with 16 bases sitting between them. The CDR3 runs to 13 residues. V usage is TRBV12-3 or TRBV12-4 and J usage is TRBJ2-2, with TRBD2 as a possible D gene (6 bases). The sequence was collected from a human donor in a cohort sampled during active COVID-19. What was sequenced was peripheral blood. The CDR3 DNA reads as TGTGCCAGCCGGCTCGCGGGGCTCCGGGAGCTGTTTTTT. Translating it yields CASRLAGLRELFF.